The rows below give T cell receptor beta chains drawn from one sample of a study of blood T cell repertoires in COVID-19. Profiled with immunoSEQ multiplex PCR; TCRdb holds only in-frame clones, not every one. The table has about 160,000 clones, roughly 80% seen once. The sequencing input was peripheral blood. These receptors were obtained from a man aged 18 to 30 with active or convalescent COVID-19. CDR3s include the opening cysteine and the closing phenylalanine or tryptophan. The order of the fields is D gene, J gene, CDR3 length, V gene, clone size, CDR3 DNA, CDR3 protein. D genes are given only for firm matches. Expanded clones get a size class; other rows say once, few or many, or leave the size out.

D gene: TRBD2
J gene: TRBJ2-7
CDR3 length: 17
V gene: TRBV28
clone size: .
CDR3 DNA: TGTGCCAGCAGTTTGCCTTTACGGGAGGCAATCTCCTACGAGCAGTACTTC
CDR3 protein: CASSLPLREAISYEQYF

D gene: .
J gene: TRBJ1-2
CDR3 length: 13
V gene: TRBV2
clone size: .
CDR3 DNA: TGTGCCAGCACAGGGTTGGCTAACTATGGCTACACCTTC
CDR3 protein: CASTGLANYGYTF

D gene: .
J gene: TRBJ1-4
CDR3 length: 14
V gene: TRBV6-1
clone size: .
CDR3 DNA: TGTGCCAGCAGTGACAGGGCTATTAATGAAAAACTGTTTTTT
CDR3 protein: CASSDRAINEKLFF

D gene: TRBD1
J gene: TRBJ1-5
CDR3 length: 18
V gene: TRBV7-9
clone size: .
CDR3 DNA: TGTGCCAGCAGCCCCGCGGGGGACAGGCCATATAGCAATCAGCCCCAGCATTTT
CDR3 protein: CASSPAGDRPYSNQPQHF

D gene: .
J gene: TRBJ1-2
CDR3 length: 15
V gene: TRBV5-1
clone size: .
CDR3 DNA: TGCGCCAGCAGCTTGGATCCACGAGCTAACTATGGCTACACCTTC
CDR3 protein: CASSLDPRANYGYTF

D gene: .
J gene: TRBJ2-5
CDR3 length: 11
V gene: TRBV2
clone size: .
CDR3 DNA: TGTGCCAGCAGTGGACTGGAGACCCAGTACTTC
CDR3 protein: CASSGLETQYF

D gene: TRBD2
J gene: TRBJ2-2
CDR3 length: 16
V gene: TRBV2
clone size: .
CDR3 DNA: TGTGCCAGCAGAGTGGGACTAGCGGGAGGTGCCGGGGAGCTGTTTTTT
CDR3 protein: CASRVGLAGGAGELFF

D gene: TRBD2
J gene: TRBJ2-1
CDR3 length: 14
V gene: TRBV4-1
clone size: .
CDR3 DNA: TGCGCCAGCGGAAAGACTAGCGGCTACAATGAGCAGTTCTTC
CDR3 protein: CASGKTSGYNEQFF

D gene: TRBD2
J gene: TRBJ2-3
CDR3 length: 16
V gene: TRBV19
clone size: .
CDR3 DNA: TGTGCCAGTAGTATAGCGACTAGCGGCTACACAGATACGCAGTATTTT
CDR3 protein: CASSIATSGYTDTQYF

D gene: TRBD1
J gene: TRBJ1-1
CDR3 length: 14
V gene: TRBV19
clone size: .
CDR3 DNA: TGTGCCAGTAGTATGGACAGGGGTCGGGCTGAAGCTTTCTTT
CDR3 protein: CASSMDRGRAEAFF

D gene: .
J gene: TRBJ1-5
CDR3 length: 14
V gene: TRBV29-1
clone size: .
CDR3 DNA: TGCAGCGTTGCTAAGGGGTCCGGCAATCAGCCCCAGCATTTT
CDR3 protein: CSVAKGSGNQPQHF

D gene: .
J gene: TRBJ2-3
CDR3 length: 18
V gene: TRBV7-6
clone size: .
CDR3 DNA: TGTGCCAGCAGCTCAACCGTTGGGGGGGGACATATGTCGTATACGCAGTATTTT
CDR3 protein: CASSSTVGGGHMSYTQYF

D gene: .
J gene: TRBJ1-1
CDR3 length: 15
V gene: TRBV18
clone size: .
CDR3 DNA: TGTGCCAGCTCACCACCGCCGGCACAGGACACTGAAGCTTTCTTT
CDR3 protein: CASSPPPAQDTEAFF

D gene: .
J gene: TRBJ2-1
CDR3 length: 12
V gene: TRBV10-2
clone size: .
CDR3 DNA: TGCGCCAGCAGATCGACTAGCAATGAGCAGTTCTTC
CDR3 protein: CASRSTSNEQFF

D gene: .
J gene: TRBJ2-3
CDR3 length: 15
V gene: TRBV7-9
clone size: .
CDR3 DNA: TGTGCCAGCAGCTTAGTTAATCCGGGCACAGATACGCAGTATTTT
CDR3 protein: CASSLVNPGTDTQYF

D gene: .
J gene: TRBJ2-5
CDR3 length: 12
V gene: TRBV11-2
clone size: once
CDR3 DNA: TGTGCCAGCAGCCCCAACACGGAGACCCAGTACTTC
CDR3 protein: CASSPNTETQYF

D gene: TRBD1
J gene: TRBJ2-7
CDR3 length: 14
V gene: TRBV28
clone size: .
CDR3 DNA: TGTGCCAGCAGCCCGGACAGGATTTCCTACGAGCAGTACTTC
CDR3 protein: CASSPDRISYEQYF

D gene: TRBD1
J gene: TRBJ1-1
CDR3 length: 16
V gene: TRBV5-1
clone size: .
CDR3 DNA: TGCGCCAGCAGCTTGAGGACAGGGAAGATGAACACTGAAGCTTTCTTT
CDR3 protein: CASSLRTGKMNTEAFF

D gene: .
J gene: TRBJ1-1
CDR3 length: 13
V gene: TRBV12-3/TRBV12-4
clone size: .
CDR3 DNA: TGTGCCAGCAGTTTACAAGGGGGTACTGAAGCTTTCTTT
CDR3 protein: CASSLQGGTEAFF

D gene: TRBD1
J gene: TRBJ1-1
CDR3 length: 15
V gene: TRBV6-5
clone size: few
CDR3 DNA: TGTGCCAGCAGTTACACCCCCGACAGGGCGACTGAAGCTTTCTTT
CDR3 protein: CASSYTPDRATEAFF

D gene: TRBD2
J gene: TRBJ2-2
CDR3 length: 16
V gene: TRBV7-3
clone size: .
CDR3 DNA: TGTGCCAGCAGCTTAGCTCTAGCGGATAACACCGGGGAGCTGTTTTTT
CDR3 protein: CASSLALADNTGELFF

D gene: .
J gene: TRBJ2-7
CDR3 length: 14
V gene: TRBV9
clone size: once
CDR3 DNA: TGTGCCAGCAGCACAGGGGCGGGACCTCTCGAGCAGTACTTC
CDR3 protein: CASSTGAGPLEQYF

D gene: TRBD2
J gene: TRBJ2-3
CDR3 length: 15
V gene: TRBV3-1/TRBV3-2
clone size: .
CDR3 DNA: TGTGCCAGCAGCCAAGGTACCCGGGGGGGAGATACGCAGTATTTT
CDR3 protein: CASSQGTRGGDTQYF

D gene: TRBD1
J gene: TRBJ2-7
CDR3 length: 14
V gene: TRBV6-1
clone size: .
CDR3 DNA: TGTGCCAGCAGTCGGGGACAGGGAAACTACGAGCAGTACTTC
CDR3 protein: CASSRGQGNYEQYF

D gene: .
J gene: TRBJ2-2
CDR3 length: 15
V gene: TRBV7-9
clone size: .
CDR3 DNA: TGTGCCAGCAGCTTATATAATCCGAACACCGGGGAGCTGTTTTTT
CDR3 protein: CASSLYNPNTGELFF

D gene: TRBD1
J gene: TRBJ2-3
CDR3 length: 16
V gene: TRBV6-1
clone size: .
CDR3 DNA: TGTGCCAGCAGTGTACAGGGGGCGGGCAGCACAGATACGCAGTATTTT
CDR3 protein: CASSVQGAGSTDTQYF

D gene: .
J gene: TRBJ1-2
CDR3 length: 16
V gene: TRBV21-1
clone size: .
CDR3 DNA: TGTGCCAGCGCCAAGGGGGGGGACAGGGCGAGCTATGGCTACACCTTC
CDR3 protein: CASAKGGDRASYGYTF

D gene: .
J gene: TRBJ2-1
CDR3 length: 14
V gene: TRBV10-1
clone size: .
CDR3 DNA: TGCGCCAGCAGTCCCAGCGGTCCTCGAAATGAGCAGTTCTTC
CDR3 protein: CASSPSGPRNEQFF

D gene: TRBD1
J gene: TRBJ1-6
CDR3 length: 16
V gene: TRBV5-1
clone size: .
CDR3 DNA: TGCGCCAGCAGCAGAACAGGGGGCGATATGGCTTCACCCCTCCACTTT
CDR3 protein: CASSRTGGDMASPLHF

D gene: TRBD1
J gene: TRBJ2-5
CDR3 length: 16
V gene: TRBV7-8
clone size: .
CDR3 DNA: TGTGCCAGCAGCTTAGTGACAGGGGGGCGACGGGAGACCCAGTACTTC
CDR3 protein: CASSLVTGGRRETQYF

D gene: TRBD1
J gene: TRBJ2-5
CDR3 length: 17
V gene: TRBV5-1
clone size: once
CDR3 DNA: TGCGCCAGCAGCTTGGCCTGGACAGGGGGCTTGGTGGAGACCCAGTACTTC
CDR3 protein: CASSLAWTGGLVETQYF

D gene: .
J gene: TRBJ2-5
CDR3 length: 12
V gene: TRBV2
clone size: .
CDR3 DNA: TGTGCCAGCACAGGGGTCGTGAAGACCCAGTACTTC
CDR3 protein: CASTGVVKTQYF

D gene: .
J gene: TRBJ1-4
CDR3 length: 17
V gene: TRBV7-9
clone size: .
CDR3 DNA: TGTGCCAGCAGCTTAGAGATGGGGAGACAAACTAATGAAAAACTGTTTTTT
CDR3 protein: CASSLEMGRQTNEKLFF

D gene: TRBD1
J gene: TRBJ1-1
CDR3 length: 13
V gene: TRBV5-1
clone size: .
CDR3 DNA: TGCGCCAGCGCGGGACAGGGTCGAACTGAAGCTTTCTTT
CDR3 protein: CASAGQGRTEAFF

D gene: .
J gene: TRBJ2-5
CDR3 length: 15
V gene: TRBV7-2
clone size: once
CDR3 DNA: TGTGCCAGCAGCTTAATGGCTAGCATTGAGGGGACCCAGTACTTC
CDR3 protein: CASSLMASIEGTQYF

D gene: .
J gene: TRBJ1-3
CDR3 length: 14
V gene: TRBV9
clone size: once
CDR3 DNA: TGTGCCAGCACCCGACAGACTCCTGGAAACACCATATATTTT
CDR3 protein: CASTRQTPGNTIYF

D gene: .
J gene: TRBJ1-5
CDR3 length: 14
V gene: TRBV19
clone size: few
CDR3 DNA: TGTGCCAGTAGTATTCCCCAGGGGAATCAGCCCCAGCATTTT
CDR3 protein: CASSIPQGNQPQHF

D gene: .
J gene: TRBJ1-1
CDR3 length: 14
V gene: TRBV6-5
clone size: .
CDR3 DNA: TGTGCCAGCAGTTACTCCTACTTGAACACTGAAGCTTTCTTT
CDR3 protein: CASSYSYLNTEAFF

D gene: .
J gene: TRBJ1-2
CDR3 length: 13
V gene: TRBV12-3/TRBV12-4
clone size: .
CDR3 DNA: TGTGCCAGCAGTTTCAGGGCAGGGGCTGGCTACACCTTC
CDR3 protein: CASSFRAGAGYTF

D gene: TRBD2
J gene: TRBJ2-1
CDR3 length: 16
V gene: TRBV7-2
clone size: .
CDR3 DNA: TGTGCCAGCAGCCCCCATAGCGGGAGCTCCTACAATGAGCAGTTCTTC
CDR3 protein: CASSPHSGSSYNEQFF

D gene: .
J gene: TRBJ1-2
CDR3 length: 13
V gene: TRBV7-9
clone size: .
CDR3 DNA: TGTGCCAGCGAGTTCTCGCCCGACTATGGCTACACCTTC
CDR3 protein: CASEFSPDYGYTF

D gene: .
J gene: TRBJ1-2
CDR3 length: 12
V gene: TRBV6-5
clone size: .
CDR3 DNA: TGTGCCAGCAGCCGTGACAGGTCGAGCTACACCTTC
CDR3 protein: CASSRDRSSYTF

D gene: .
J gene: TRBJ1-1
CDR3 length: 13
V gene: TRBV12-3/TRBV12-4
clone size: .
CDR3 DNA: TGTGCCAGCAGCCGCAGGGCGTTGACTGAAGCTTTCTTT
CDR3 protein: CASSRRALTEAFF

D gene: .
J gene: TRBJ1-5
CDR3 length: 13
V gene: TRBV2
clone size: .
CDR3 DNA: TGTGCCAGCAGTGAGGGCAGGGCCCCGCTCCAGCATTTT
CDR3 protein: CASSEGRAPLQHF

D gene: TRBD1
J gene: TRBJ1-5
CDR3 length: 14
V gene: TRBV5-5
clone size: .
CDR3 DNA: TGTGCCAGCAGCCCGTGGACAGGGGATCAGCCCCAGCATTTT
CDR3 protein: CASSPWTGDQPQHF

D gene: TRBD1
J gene: TRBJ1-6
CDR3 length: 17
V gene: TRBV12-5
clone size: .
CDR3 DNA: TGTGCTAGTGGTTCACAGGGGAAGGGAGCCTATAATTCACCCCTCCACTTT
CDR3 protein: CASGSQGKGAYNSPLHF

D gene: TRBD1
J gene: TRBJ1-2
CDR3 length: 15
V gene: TRBV4-1
clone size: .
CDR3 DNA: TGCGCCAGCAGCCAAGATTGGACAGGTGCCTATGGCTACACCTTC
CDR3 protein: CASSQDWTGAYGYTF

D gene: .
J gene: TRBJ1-1
CDR3 length: 13
V gene: TRBV19
clone size: .
CDR3 DNA: TGTGCCAGTAGTATTGAACAGACCACTGAAGCTTTCTTT
CDR3 protein: CASSIEQTTEAFF

D gene: TRBD1
J gene: TRBJ2-5
CDR3 length: 14
V gene: TRBV19
clone size: .
CDR3 DNA: TGTGCCAGTAGTAGGACAGGATCCCAAGAGACCCAGTACTTC
CDR3 protein: CASSRTGSQETQYF

D gene: TRBD1
J gene: TRBJ1-2
CDR3 length: 12
V gene: TRBV6-6
clone size: once
CDR3 DNA: TGTGGAACAGGGGCAGGGCCCTATGGCTACACCTTC
CDR3 protein: CGTGAGPYGYTF

D gene: TRBD2
J gene: TRBJ2-5
CDR3 length: 16
V gene: TRBV6-2/TRBV6-3
clone size: .
CDR3 DNA: TGTGCCAGCAGTAGACCGACTAGCGGGAGGTTTGAGACCCAGTACTTC
CDR3 protein: CASSRPTSGRFETQYF

D gene: TRBD2
J gene: TRBJ2-3
CDR3 length: 17
V gene: TRBV9
clone size: .
CDR3 DNA: TGTGCCAGCAGCGTAGCAAGCGGGAGGGTCGGGACAGATACGCAGTATTTT
CDR3 protein: CASSVASGRVGTDTQYF

D gene: TRBD2
J gene: TRBJ2-4
CDR3 length: 14
V gene: TRBV11-2
clone size: few
CDR3 DNA: TGTGCCAGCAGCACTAGCGGGGGCAAAAACATTCAGTACTTC
CDR3 protein: CASSTSGGKNIQYF

D gene: TRBD1
J gene: TRBJ1-1
CDR3 length: 15
V gene: TRBV18
clone size: .
CDR3 DNA: TGTGCCAGCTCACCGATGGGACAGGGAGGCACTGAAGCTTTCTTT
CDR3 protein: CASSPMGQGGTEAFF